The rows below give T cell receptor beta chains drawn from one sample of a study of blood T cells in healthy people across ages. TCRdb re-derived calls from the 5' RACE reads in MiXCR, one entry per CDR3 protein. This table holds about 1.4 million distinct CDR3 sequences, 45% to 70% found once. Material for sequencing was blood. The receptors here all came from a man between 18 and 35 years old in good health. CDR3s include the opening cysteine and the closing phenylalanine or tryptophan. The D gene is left open where the match is weak. Part of the rows lack a size; the others show once, few, many or a class for expanded clones.

abundance,v_gene,j_gene,d_gene,CDR3aa,CDR3nt
few,TRBV20-1,TRBJ2-3,TRBD1,CSASKLRQGRTDTQYF,TGCAGTGCTAGCAAGCTTCGACAGGGTCGCACAGATACGCAGTATTTT
NA,TRBV11-3,TRBJ2-7,TRBD1,CASSSRDREPYEQYF,TGTGCCAGCAGCTCACGGGACAGGGAACCCTACGAGCAGTACTTC
NA,TRBV29-1,TRBJ1-4,NA,CSVEGGATNEKLFF,TGCAGCGTTGAGGGGGGTGCAACTAATGAAAAACTGTTTTTT
NA,TRBV7-2,TRBJ1-2,NA,CASSLGLPGAANYGYTF,TGTGCCAGCAGTTTAGGGCTTCCGGGGGCAGCTAACTATGGCTACACCTTC
NA,TRBV2,TRBJ1-4,NA,CASSGAETQYATNEKLFF,TGTGCCAGTTCCGGAGCCGAGACACAATATGCAACTAATGAAAAACTGTTTTTT
NA,TRBV15,TRBJ2-7,TRBD2,CATSRGSGGGYEQYF,TGTGCCACCAGCAGAGGTTCGGGAGGTGGGTACGAGCAGTACTTC
NA,TRBV28,TRBJ1-2,TRBD1,CAVQGALGYGYTF,TGTGCCGTGCAGGGGGCTCTAGGCTATGGCTACACCTTC
once,TRBV5-1,TRBJ2-1,TRBD1,CASRGTGGINEQFF,TGCGCCAGCAGAGGAACAGGGGGCATAAATGAGCAGTTCTTC
NA,TRBV7-9,TRBJ1-1,TRBD1,CASTGGTAHTEAFF,TGTGCCAGCACTGGGGGGACAGCCCACACTGAAGCTTTCTTT
NA,TRBV15,TRBJ2-7,TRBD2,CATSFPGGTSPYEQYF,TGTGCCACCAGCTTCCCAGGGGGGACTAGCCCCTACGAGCAGTACTTC
NA,TRBV5-1,TRBJ1-2,NA,CASSFGVLPEVRNYGYTF,TGCGCCAGCAGCTTCGGCGTCCTCCCCGAGGTCAGAAACTATGGCTACACCTTC
NA,TRBV28,TRBJ2-7,TRBD1,CASSESGTGVFYEQYF,TGTGCCAGCAGTGAGTCCGGGACAGGGGTGTTCTACGAGCAGTACTTC
many,TRBV4-3,TRBJ2-1,TRBD1,CASSQDSWTGNNEQFF,TGCGCCAGCAGCCAAGATTCCTGGACAGGGAACAATGAGCAGTTCTTC
NA,TRBV20-1,TRBJ2-1,NA,CSADRSQYNEQFF,TGCAGTGCCGACAGGTCACAATACAATGAGCAGTTCTTC
few,TRBV5-1,TRBJ2-6,TRBD2,CASSLGTSGRASGANALTF,TGCGCCAGCAGCTTGGGGACTAGCGGGAGGGCCTCTGGGGCCAACGCCCTGACTTTC
NA,TRBV29-1,TRBJ1-2,NA,CSVEGQDKGYGYTF,TGCAGCGTTGAAGGGCAGGATAAAGGCTATGGCTACACCTTC
NA,TRBV10-3,TRBJ2-7,NA,CAISDRSTGEYEQYF,TGTGCCATCAGTGACCGCTCGACAGGAGAGTACGAGCAGTACTTC
NA,TRBV20-1,TRBJ1-2,NA,CSASPTDPSSYGYTF,TGCAGTGCTAGTCCGACGGACCCTTCCTCGTATGGCTACACCTTC
many,TRBV12-3/TRBV12-4,TRBJ2-3,TRBD2,CASSTSEDTQYF,TGTGCCAGCAGTACTAGCGAAGATACGCAGTATTTT
few,TRBV10-3,TRBJ2-7,NA,CAISERGTDEQYF,TGTGCCATCAGTGAGCGGGGGACGGACGAGCAGTACTTC
few,TRBV4-2,TRBJ2-5,NA,CASSQGSGTSTQYF,TGTGCCAGCAGCCAAGGTTCCGGGACTTCGACCCAGTACTTC
NA,TRBV29-1,TRBJ2-1,TRBD2,CSVEMAGGYNEQFF,TGCAGCGTTGAAATGGCGGGGGGCTACAATGAGCAGTTCTTC